This TCR beta chain was documented in a study of blood T cell repertoires in COVID-19. Study context: There were acute and convalescent COVID-19 samples, and they came from the United States, Italy and Spain. In each case, the material was cDNA or gDNA derived from T cells, B-cell-depleted T cells, or PBMCs.

The germline gives CDR1 SGHDT, CDR2 YYEEEE. The CDR3 length is 14 residues. The ends lost 4 bases at V and 3 bases at J; junction bases unmatched: 5. Authors' data handling: The assay estimated nucleated cells by amplifying reference gene primers. Here immunoSEQ multiplex PCR was the method, and the copy in TCRdb shows in-frame clones only, minus some. V and J calls and clone size follow that table, whereas D and trimming were derived from the DNA. Found here are about 210,000 clones, about four fifths of them singletons; the top ten hold around 2.5%. V and J are TRBV5-6 and TRBJ2-5; 8 bases are a match to TRBD1. Material: peripheral blood. The sequence derives from a woman aged 40 to 50 with active or convalescent COVID-19. In nucleotides, the CDR3 is TGTGCCAGCAGCCCCGGGACAGGAGAAGAGACCCAGTACTTC. It specifies CASSPGTGEETQYF.